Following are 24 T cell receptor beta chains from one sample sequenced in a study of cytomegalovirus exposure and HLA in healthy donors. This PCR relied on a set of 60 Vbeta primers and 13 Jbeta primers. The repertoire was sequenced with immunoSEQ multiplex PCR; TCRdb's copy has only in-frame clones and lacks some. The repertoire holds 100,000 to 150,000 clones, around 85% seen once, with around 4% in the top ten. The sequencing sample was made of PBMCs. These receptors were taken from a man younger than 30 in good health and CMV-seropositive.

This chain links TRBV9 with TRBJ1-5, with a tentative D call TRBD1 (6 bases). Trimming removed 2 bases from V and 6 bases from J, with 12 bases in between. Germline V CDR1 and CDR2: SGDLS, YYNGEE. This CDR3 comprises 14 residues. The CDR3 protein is CASSVGHHGQPQHF. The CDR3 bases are TGTGCCAGCAGCGTGGGACATCATGGTCAGCCCCAGCATTTT.

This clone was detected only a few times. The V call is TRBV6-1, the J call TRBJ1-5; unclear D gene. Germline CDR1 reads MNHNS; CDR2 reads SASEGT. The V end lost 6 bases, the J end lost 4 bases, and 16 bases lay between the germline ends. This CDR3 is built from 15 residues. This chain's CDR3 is CASRVRELQNQPQHF. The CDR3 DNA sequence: TGTGCCAGCAGGGTCCGGGAACTGCAGAATCAGCCCCAGCATTTT.

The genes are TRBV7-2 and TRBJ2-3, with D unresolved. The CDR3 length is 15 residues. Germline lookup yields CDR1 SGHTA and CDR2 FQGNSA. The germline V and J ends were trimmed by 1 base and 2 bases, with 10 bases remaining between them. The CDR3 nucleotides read TGTGCCAGCAGCTTAGTGGGCAGGTCCACAGATACGCAGTATTTT. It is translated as CASSLVGRSTDTQYF.

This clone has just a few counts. For the CDR3, the DNA is TGCAGCGTGCCAGACAGGGGAAGTGCTGAAGCTTTCTTT. Amino acid sequence: CSVPDRGSAEAFF. The chain carries TRBV29-1 and TRBJ1-1; 8 positions match TRBD1. The J segment lost 6 bases and the V segment lost 6 bases, leaving 9 bases of the junction unmatched. The CDR3 is 13 residues long. The germline CDR1 and CDR2 sequences are SQVTM and ANQGSEA. The variable domain in full, with the rest retrieved from reference TRBV29-1 and TRBJ1-1, is SAVISQKPSRDICQRGTSLTIQCQVDSQVTMMFWYRQQPGQSLTLIATANQGSEATYESGFVIDKFPISRPNLTFSTLTVSNMSPEDSSIYLCSVPDRGSAEAFFGQGTRLTVV.

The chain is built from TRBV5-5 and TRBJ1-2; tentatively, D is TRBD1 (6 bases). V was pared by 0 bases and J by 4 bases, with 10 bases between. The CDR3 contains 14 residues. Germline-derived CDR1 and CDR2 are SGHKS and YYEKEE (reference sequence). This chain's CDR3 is CASSLGGGRYGYTF. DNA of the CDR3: TGTGCCAGCAGCTTGGGAGGGGGTCGCTATGGCTACACCTTC.

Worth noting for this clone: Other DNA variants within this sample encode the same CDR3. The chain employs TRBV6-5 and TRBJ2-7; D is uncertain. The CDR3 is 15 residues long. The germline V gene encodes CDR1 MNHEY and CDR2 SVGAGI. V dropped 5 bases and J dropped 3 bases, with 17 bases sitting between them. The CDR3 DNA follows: TGTGCCAGCAGTCTCAACTTTCTACCCGACTACGAGCAGTACTTC. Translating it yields CASSLNFLPDYEQYF.

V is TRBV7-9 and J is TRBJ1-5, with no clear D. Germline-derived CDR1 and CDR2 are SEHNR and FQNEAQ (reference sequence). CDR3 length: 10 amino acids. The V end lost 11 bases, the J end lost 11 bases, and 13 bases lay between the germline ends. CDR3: CAVGKRAQHF. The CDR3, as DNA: TGTGCCGTCGGGAAAAGGGCCCAGCATTTT.

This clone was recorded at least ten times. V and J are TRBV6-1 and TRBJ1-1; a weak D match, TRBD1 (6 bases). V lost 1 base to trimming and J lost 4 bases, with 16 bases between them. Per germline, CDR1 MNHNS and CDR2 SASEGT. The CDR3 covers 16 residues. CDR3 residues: CASSEVAGEGSTEAFF. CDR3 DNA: TGTGCCAGCAGTGAAGTGGCAGGGGAGGGTAGCACTGAAGCTTTCTTT.

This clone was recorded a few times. As DNA, the CDR3 is TGTGCCAGCAGCTTGAGGAGAGACACCGGGGAGCTGTTTTTT. It specifies CASSLRRDTGELFF. This chain links TRBV5-4 with TRBJ2-2; no clear D. V lost 1 base and J 3 bases, leaving 7 bases between the germline ends. This CDR3 has 14 residues. Germline lookup yields CDR1 SGHNT and CDR2 YYREEE (reference sequence).

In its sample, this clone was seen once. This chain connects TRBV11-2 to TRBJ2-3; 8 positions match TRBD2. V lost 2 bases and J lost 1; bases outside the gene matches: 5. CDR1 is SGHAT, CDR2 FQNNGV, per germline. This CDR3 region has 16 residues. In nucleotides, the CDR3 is TGTGCCAGCAGCTTATTGCCAGCGGGGGGCACAGATACGCAGTATTTT. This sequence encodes CASSLLPAGGTDTQYF.

Here the CDR3 reads CASIWGLAPNEQFF. DNA for the CDR3: TGTGCCAGCATCTGGGGACTAGCTCCCAATGAGCAGTTCTTC. V and J are TRBV2 and TRBJ2-1, with TRBD2 matching 9 bases. Germline CDR1 reads SNHLY; CDR2 reads FYNNEI. J lost 6 bases, V lost 7 bases, and 7 bases had no gene match. The CDR3 loop spans 14 amino acids. The complete variable domain, with remaining parts taken from reference TRBV2 and TRBJ2-1, reads EPEVTQTPSHQVTQMGQEVILRCVPISNHLYFYWYRQILGQKVEFLVSFYNNEISEKSEIFDDQFSVERPDGSNFTLKIRSTKLEDSAMYFCASIWGLAPNEQFFGPGTRLTVL.

The DNA of the CDR3 is TGTGCCAGCAGCTTAGCGCGCCAAGAGACCCAGTACTTC. This codes for CASSLARQETQYF. The rearrangement joins TRBV7-6 to TRBJ2-5; D gene uncertain. Trimming removed 0 bases at V and 1 base at J, with 3 bases between. There are 13 residues in the CDR3. Germline V gene data show CDR1 as SGHVS and CDR2 as FNYEAQ.

The CDR3 here is CASSLVGDILNYEQYF. The CDR3, as DNA: TGTGCCAGCAGCTTAGTGGGGGACATTCTCAACTACGAGCAGTACTTC. V usage is TRBV7-9 and J usage is TRBJ2-7; weak D call: TRBD1 (6 bases). V was cut by 1 base and J by 3 bases, with 16 bases left in between. The CDR3 length is 16 residues. Germline V gene data show CDR1 as SEHNR and CDR2 as FQNEAQ (reference sequence).

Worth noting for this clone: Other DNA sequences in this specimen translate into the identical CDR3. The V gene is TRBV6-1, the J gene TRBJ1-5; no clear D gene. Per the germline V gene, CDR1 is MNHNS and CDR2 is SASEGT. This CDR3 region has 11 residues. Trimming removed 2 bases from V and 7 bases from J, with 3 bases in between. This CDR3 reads CASSESQPQHF. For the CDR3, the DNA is TGTGCCAGCAGTGAAAGCCAGCCCCAGCATTTT.

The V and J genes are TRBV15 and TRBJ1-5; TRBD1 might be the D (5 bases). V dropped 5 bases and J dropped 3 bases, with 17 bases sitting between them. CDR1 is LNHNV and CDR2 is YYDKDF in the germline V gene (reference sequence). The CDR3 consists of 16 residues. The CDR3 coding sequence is TGTGCCACCAGCTCGCCTCCCCAGGGTATCAATCAGCCCCAGCATTTT. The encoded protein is CATSSPPQGINQPQHF.

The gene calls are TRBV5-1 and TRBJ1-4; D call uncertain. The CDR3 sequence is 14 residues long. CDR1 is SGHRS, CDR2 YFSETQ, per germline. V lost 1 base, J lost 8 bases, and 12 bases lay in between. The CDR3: CASSLLLAGEKLFF. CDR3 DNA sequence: TGCGCCAGCAGCTTGCTCCTAGCGGGAGAAAAACTGTTTTTT.

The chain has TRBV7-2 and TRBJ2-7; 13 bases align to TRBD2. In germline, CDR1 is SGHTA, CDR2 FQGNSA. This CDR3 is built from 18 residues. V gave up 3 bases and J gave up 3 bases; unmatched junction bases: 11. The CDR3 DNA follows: TGTGCCAGCAGCTTTTTACGCACTAGCGGGAGGGTCTTCTACGAGCAGTACTTC. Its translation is CASSFLRTSGRVFYEQYF. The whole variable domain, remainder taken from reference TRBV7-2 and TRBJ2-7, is GAGVSQSPSNKVTEKGKDVELRCDPISGHTALYWYRQSLGQGLEFLIYFQGNSAPDKSGLPSDRFSAERTGGSVSTLTIQRTQQEDSAVYLCASSFLRTSGRVFYEQYFGPGTRLTVT.

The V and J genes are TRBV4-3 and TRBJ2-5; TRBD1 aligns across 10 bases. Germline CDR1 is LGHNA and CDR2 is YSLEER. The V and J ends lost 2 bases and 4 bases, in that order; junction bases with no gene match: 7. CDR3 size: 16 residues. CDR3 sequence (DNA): TGCGCCAGCAGCCAATACGGACAGGGGGTGAGAGAGACCCAGTACTTC. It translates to CASSQYGQGVRETQYF.

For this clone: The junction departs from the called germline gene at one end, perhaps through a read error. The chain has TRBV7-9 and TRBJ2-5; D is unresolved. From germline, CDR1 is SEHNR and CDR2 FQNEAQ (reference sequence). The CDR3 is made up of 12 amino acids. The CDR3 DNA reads TGTTCCAGCAGCTTTTCTCGAGAGACCCAGTACTTC. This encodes CSSSFSRETQYF. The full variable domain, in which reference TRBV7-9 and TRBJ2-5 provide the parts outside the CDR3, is DTGVSQNPRHKITKRGQNVTFRCDPISEHNRLYWYRQTLGQGPEFLTYFQNEAQLEKSRLLSDRFSAERPKGSFSTLEIQRTEQGDSAMYLCSSSFSRETQYFGPGTRLLVL.

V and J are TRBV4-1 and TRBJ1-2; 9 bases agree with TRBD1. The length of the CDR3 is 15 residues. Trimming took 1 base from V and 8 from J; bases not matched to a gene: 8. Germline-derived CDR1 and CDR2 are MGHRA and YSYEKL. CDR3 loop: CASSQGDRARFGYTF. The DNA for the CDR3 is TGCGCCAGCAGCCAAGGGGACAGGGCCCGATTCGGCTACACCTTC.

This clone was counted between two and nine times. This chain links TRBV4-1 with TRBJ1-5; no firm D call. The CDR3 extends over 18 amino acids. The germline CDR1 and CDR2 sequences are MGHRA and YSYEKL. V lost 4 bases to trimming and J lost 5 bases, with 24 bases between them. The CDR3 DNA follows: TGCGCCAGCAGCCTCACCGCCCGGGCCGGGAGAGCGGATCAGCCCCAGCATTTT. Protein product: CASSLTARAGRADQPQHF.

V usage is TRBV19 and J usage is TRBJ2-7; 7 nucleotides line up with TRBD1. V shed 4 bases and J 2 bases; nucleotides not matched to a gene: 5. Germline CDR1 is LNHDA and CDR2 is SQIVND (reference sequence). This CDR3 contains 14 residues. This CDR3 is CASSTRTGPYEQYF. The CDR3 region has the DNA TGTGCCAGTAGTACCCGGACAGGACCCTACGAGCAGTACTTC. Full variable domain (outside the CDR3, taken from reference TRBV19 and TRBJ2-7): DGGITQSPKYLFRKEGQNVTLSCEQNLNHDAMYWYRQDPGQGLRLIYYSQIVNDFQKGDIAEGYSVSREKKESFPLTVTSAQKNPTAFYLCASSTRTGPYEQYFGPGTRLTVT.

The CDR3 region has the DNA TGTGCCAGCAGTGTAACGGGATCCTATGGCTACACCTTC. Translating gives CASSVTGSYGYTF. The gene calls are TRBV6-1 and TRBJ1-2; no firm D call. The V and J ends lost 4 bases and 4 bases respectively, with 10 bases between them. Looked up from germline, CDR1 is MNHNS and CDR2 is SASEGT. The CDR3 covers 13 residues.

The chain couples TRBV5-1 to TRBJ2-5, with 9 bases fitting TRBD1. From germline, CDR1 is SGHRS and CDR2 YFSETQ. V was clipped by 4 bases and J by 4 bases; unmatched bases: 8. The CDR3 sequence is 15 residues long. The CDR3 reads CASSPGQGLGETQYF. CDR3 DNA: TGCGCCAGCAGCCCGGGACAGGGTCTCGGAGAGACCCAGTACTTC. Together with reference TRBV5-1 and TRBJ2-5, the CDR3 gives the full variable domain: KAGVTQTPRYLIKTRGQQVTLSCSPISGHRSVSWYQQTPGQGLQFLFEYFSETQRNKGNFPGRFSGRQFSNSRSEMNVSTLELGDSALYLCASSPGQGLGETQYFGPGTRLLVL.